This record covers a single T cell receptor beta chain. Germline V gene data show CDR1 as SGHNT and CDR2 as YYREEE (reference sequence). The V and J ends lost 1 base and 0 bases, in that order; junction bases with no gene match: 1. There are 15 residues in the CDR3. In the authors' methods: Estimation of nucleated cell counts was performed using reference gene primer amplification. The assay was immunoSEQ multiplex PCR, and TCRdb's table has in-frame clones only and misses some. V and J calls and clone size follow that table, whereas D and trimming were derived from the DNA. Of 40,000 to 60,000 clones listed, around three quarters are singletons. The data are from a study of blood T cell repertoires in COVID-19. Study-level background: The origin of the acute and convalescent COVID-19 samples was the United States, Italy and Spain. In each case, the material was cDNA or gDNA derived from T cells, B-cell-depleted T cells, or PBMCs.

The sequence was collected from an older man with acute or convalescent COVID-19. V gene TRBV5-4 combines with J gene TRBJ2-1; 7 positions agree with TRBD2. The material sequenced was peripheral blood. The CDR3 loop reads CASSLSGGSYNEQFF. For the CDR3, the DNA is TGTGCCAGCAGCTTGTCGGGGGGCTCCTACAATGAGCAGTTCTTC.